Presented here are 4 T cell receptor beta chains from one specimen sequenced in a study of T cell changes during pregnancy in multiple sclerosis. TCRdb keeps only in-frame clones here, not all; method: immunoSEQ multiplex PCR. The table shows 90,000 to 95,000 clones, with approximately 90% occurring only once. The sample consisted of peripheral blood, taken before pregnancy. Receptors originate from a female donor with multiple sclerosis, enrolled in a pregnancy study.

The rearrangement uses TRBV2 and TRBJ2-1, with a weak D call TRBD1 (5 bases). Trimming removed 8 bases from V and 8 bases from J, with 10 bases in between. The germline gives CDR1 SNHLY, CDR2 FYNNEI. The CDR3 runs 11 residues. CDR3 sequence: CASSGFDEQFF. For the CDR3, the DNA is TGTGCCAGCTCAGGGTTTGATGAGCAGTTCTTC.

V usage is TRBV27 and J usage is TRBJ1-1; D is ambiguous. Trimming took off 3 bases at V and 7 bases at J, with 12 bases between the two ends. Germline CDR1 and CDR2: MNHEY and SMNVEV (reference sequence). The CDR3 is made up of 13 amino acids. CDR3 amino acids: CASSFRGLGEAFF. CDR3 coding DNA: TGTGCCAGCAGTTTCCGGGGATTGGGTGAAGCTTTCTTT.

The chain joins TRBV7-9 to TRBJ1-2, with D possibly matching TRBD1 (6 bases). The CDR3 covers 16 residues. The V end lost 4 bases, the J end lost 4 bases, and 19 bases lay between the germline ends. Germline lookup yields CDR1 SEHNR and CDR2 FQNEAQ (reference sequence). The CDR3 DNA reads as TGTGCCAGCAGCTCAAATACGGGGGGGCAAGGCTATGGCTACACCTTC. Translated, it gives CASSSNTGGQGYGYTF.

The chain couples TRBV11-2 to TRBJ1-1, with 7 bases aligning to TRBD1. The trim removed 5 bases at V and 2 bases at J, leaving 5 bases unmatched. Germline assignment: CDR1 SGHAT and CDR2 FQNNGV. The CDR3 is made up of 14 amino acids. The CDR3 DNA follows: TGTGCCAGCAGCGGGGGGACAGCAAACACTGAAGCTTTCTTT. Translation: CASSGGTANTEAFF.